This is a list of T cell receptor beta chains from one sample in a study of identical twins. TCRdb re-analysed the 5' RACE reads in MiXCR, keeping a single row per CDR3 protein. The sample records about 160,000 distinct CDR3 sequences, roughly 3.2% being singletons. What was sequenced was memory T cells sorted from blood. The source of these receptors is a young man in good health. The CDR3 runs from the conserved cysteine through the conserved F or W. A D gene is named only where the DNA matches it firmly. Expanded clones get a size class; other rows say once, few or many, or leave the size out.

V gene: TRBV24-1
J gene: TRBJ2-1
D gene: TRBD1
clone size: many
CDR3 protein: CATSDFGQGGYNEQFF
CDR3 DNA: TGTGCCACCAGTGATTTCGGACAGGGAGGCTACAATGAGCAGTTCTTC

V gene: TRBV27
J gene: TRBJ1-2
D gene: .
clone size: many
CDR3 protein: CASSHQPARDIIYTF
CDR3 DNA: TGTGCCAGCAGCCATCAACCCGCCCGGGACATTATCTACACCTTC

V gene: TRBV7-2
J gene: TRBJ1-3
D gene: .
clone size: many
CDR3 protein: CASSLGAYRGNTIYF
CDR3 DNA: TGTGCCAGCAGCTTGGGCGCTTACAGGGGAAACACCATATATTTT

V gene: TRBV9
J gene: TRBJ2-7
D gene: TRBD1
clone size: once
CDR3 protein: CASSGQGSYEQYF
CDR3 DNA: TGTGCCAGCAGCGGACAGGGATCCTACGAGCAGTACTTC

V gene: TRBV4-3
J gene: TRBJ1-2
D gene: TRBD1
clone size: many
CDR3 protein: CASSEFRGFGYTF
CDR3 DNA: TGCGCCAGCAGCGAGTTCAGGGGGTTTGGCTACACCTTC

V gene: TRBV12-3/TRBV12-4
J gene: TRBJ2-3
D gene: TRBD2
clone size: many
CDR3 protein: CASSLDGGYTQYF
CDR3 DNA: TGTGCCAGCAGTTTAGACGGGGGGTATACGCAGTATTTT

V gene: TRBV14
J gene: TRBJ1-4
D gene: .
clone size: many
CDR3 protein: CASSPREGYNEKLFF
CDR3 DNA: TGTGCCAGCAGCCCCCGTGAGGGCTATAATGAAAAACTGTTTTTT

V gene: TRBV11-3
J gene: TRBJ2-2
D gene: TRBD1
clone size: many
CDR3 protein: CASSRTGGAITGELFF
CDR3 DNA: TGTGCCAGCAGCCGAACAGGGGGCGCGATCACCGGGGAGCTGTTTTTT

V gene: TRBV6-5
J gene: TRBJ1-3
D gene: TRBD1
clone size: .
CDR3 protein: CASSSPDRDHSGNTIYF
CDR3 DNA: TGTGCCAGCAGTTCCCCGGACAGGGACCACTCTGGAAACACCATATATTTT

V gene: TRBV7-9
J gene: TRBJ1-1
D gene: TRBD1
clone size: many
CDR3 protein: CASSLIRQGLYTEAFF
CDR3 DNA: TGTGCCAGCAGCTTAATTCGACAGGGTTTGTACACTGAAGCTTTCTTT

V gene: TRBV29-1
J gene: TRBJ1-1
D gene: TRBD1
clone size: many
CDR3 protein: CSGTGWNTEAFF
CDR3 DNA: TGCAGCGGGACAGGGTGGAACACTGAAGCTTTCTTT

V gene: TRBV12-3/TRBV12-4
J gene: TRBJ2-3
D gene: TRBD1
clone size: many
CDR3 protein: CASSLAGDRATDTQYF
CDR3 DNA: TGTGCCAGCAGTTTAGCAGGGGACAGAGCCACAGATACGCAGTATTTT

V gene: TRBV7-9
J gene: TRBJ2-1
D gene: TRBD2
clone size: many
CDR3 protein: CASSFGFGLAGDEQFF
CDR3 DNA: TGTGCCAGCAGCTTTGGATTTGGTCTAGCGGGGGATGAGCAGTTCTTC

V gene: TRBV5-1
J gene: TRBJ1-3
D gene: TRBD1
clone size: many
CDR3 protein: CASSWTGGSGNTIYF
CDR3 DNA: TGCGCCAGCAGTTGGACAGGGGGCTCTGGAAACACCATATATTTT

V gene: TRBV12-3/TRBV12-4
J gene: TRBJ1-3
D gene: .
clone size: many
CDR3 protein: CASSHGTSSGNTIYF
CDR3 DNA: TGTGCCAGCAGTCACGGGACATCCTCTGGAAACACCATATATTTT

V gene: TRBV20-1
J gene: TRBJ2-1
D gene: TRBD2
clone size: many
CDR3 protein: CSARERVGGTYNEQFF
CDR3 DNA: TGCAGTGCTAGAGAAAGGGTGGGAGGGACTTACAATGAGCAGTTCTTC

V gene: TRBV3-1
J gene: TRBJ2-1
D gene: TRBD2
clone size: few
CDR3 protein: CASSQDRSSSGIDEQFF
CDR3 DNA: TGTGCCAGCAGCCAAGATCGATCGTCTAGCGGGATAGATGAGCAGTTCTTC

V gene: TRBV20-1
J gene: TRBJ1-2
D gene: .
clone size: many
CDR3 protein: CSAPSKSGDYGYTF
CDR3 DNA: TGCAGTGCTCCCTCTAAGTCAGGGGATTATGGCTACACCTTC

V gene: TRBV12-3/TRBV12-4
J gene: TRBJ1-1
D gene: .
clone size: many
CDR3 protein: CASSLAYSGAFF
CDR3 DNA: TGTGCCAGCAGTTTGGCATACTCTGGGGCTTTCTTT

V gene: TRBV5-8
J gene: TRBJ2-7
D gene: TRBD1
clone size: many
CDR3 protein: CASSRQGVGYEQYF
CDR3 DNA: TGTGCCAGCAGCAGACAGGGGGTCGGCTACGAGCAGTACTTC

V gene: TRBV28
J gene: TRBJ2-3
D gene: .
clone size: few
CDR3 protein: CASQKGMGTQYF
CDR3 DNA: TGTGCCAGCCAGAAGGGGATGGGTACGCAGTATTTT

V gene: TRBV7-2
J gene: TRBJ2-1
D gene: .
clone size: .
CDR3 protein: CASSAGWSEQFF
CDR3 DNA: TGTGCCAGCAGCGCAGGGTGGTCTGAGCAGTTCTTC

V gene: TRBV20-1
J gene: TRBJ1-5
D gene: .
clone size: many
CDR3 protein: CSAGRTGTLRPQHF
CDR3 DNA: TGCAGTGCGGGTAGGACGGGTACCCTTCGGCCCCAGCATTTT

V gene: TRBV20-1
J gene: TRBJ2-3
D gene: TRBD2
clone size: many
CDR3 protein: CSASGSGSFTDTQYF
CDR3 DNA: TGCAGTGCTAGCGGTAGCGGGAGTTTCACAGATACGCAGTATTTT

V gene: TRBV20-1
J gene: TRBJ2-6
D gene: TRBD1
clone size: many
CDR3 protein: CSARSGTGSSGANVLTF
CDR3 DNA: TGCAGTGCTAGATCCGGGACAGGGAGCTCTGGGGCCAACGTCCTGACTTTC

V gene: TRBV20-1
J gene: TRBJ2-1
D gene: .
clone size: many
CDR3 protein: CSARSILLAPYNEQFF
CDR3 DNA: TGCAGTGCTAGATCGATTCTACTAGCCCCCTACAATGAGCAGTTCTTC

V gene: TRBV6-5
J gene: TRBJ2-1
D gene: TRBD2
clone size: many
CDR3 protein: CASSYGTRTSGYNEQFF
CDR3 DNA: TGTGCCAGCAGTTACGGAACACGGACTAGCGGCTACAATGAGCAGTTCTTC

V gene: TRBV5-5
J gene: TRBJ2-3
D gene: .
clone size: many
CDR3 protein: CASSFSGITDTQYF
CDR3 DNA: TGTGCCAGCAGCTTCAGCGGTATCACAGATACGCAGTATTTT

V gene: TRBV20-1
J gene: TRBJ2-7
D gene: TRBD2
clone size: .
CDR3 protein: CSARDLSFRGGEQYF
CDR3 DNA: TGCAGTGCTAGAGACCTTTCATTTCGGGGGGGAGAGCAGTACTTC

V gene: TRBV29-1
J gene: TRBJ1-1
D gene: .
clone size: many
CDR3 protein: CSATDEGGLWSTEAFF
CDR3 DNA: TGCAGCGCGACCGATGAGGGGGGACTATGGAGCACTGAAGCTTTCTTT

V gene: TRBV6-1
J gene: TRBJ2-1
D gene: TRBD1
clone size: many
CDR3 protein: CASRPGQVYNEQFF
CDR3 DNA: TGTGCCAGCAGACCGGGACAGGTCTACAATGAGCAGTTCTTC

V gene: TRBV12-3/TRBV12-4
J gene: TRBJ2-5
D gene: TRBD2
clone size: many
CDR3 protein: CASGRRSGSRRETQYF
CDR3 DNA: TGTGCCAGCGGCAGGAGAAGCGGGAGTCGGCGGGAGACCCAGTACTTC

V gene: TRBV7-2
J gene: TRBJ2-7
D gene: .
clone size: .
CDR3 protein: CASSLVDYEQYF
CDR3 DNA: TGTGCCAGCAGCTTAGTAGATTACGAGCAGTACTTC

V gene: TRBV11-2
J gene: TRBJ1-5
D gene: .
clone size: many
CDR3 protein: CASSLGSSSNQPQHF
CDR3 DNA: TGTGCCAGCAGCTTGGGATCAAGTAGCAATCAGCCCCAGCATTTT

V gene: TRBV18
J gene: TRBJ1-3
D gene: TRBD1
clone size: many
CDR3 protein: CASSSGTGGFRSSGNTIYF
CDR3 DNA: TGTGCCAGCTCATCCGGGACAGGGGGCTTTCGGAGCTCTGGAAACACCATATATTTT

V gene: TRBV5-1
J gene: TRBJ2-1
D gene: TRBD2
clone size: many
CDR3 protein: CASSELAGVPNEQFF
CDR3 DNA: TGCGCCAGCAGCGAATTAGCGGGAGTCCCCAATGAGCAGTTCTTC

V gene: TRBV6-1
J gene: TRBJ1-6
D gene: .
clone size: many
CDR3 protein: CASSPTRGKTVNSPLHF
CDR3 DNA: TGTGCCAGCAGCCCGACTAGGGGGAAGACAGTTAATTCACCCCTCCACTTT

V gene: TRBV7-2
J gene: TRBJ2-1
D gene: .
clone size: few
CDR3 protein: CASSRESEQFF
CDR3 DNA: TGTGCCAGCAGCCGAGAGAGTGAGCAGTTCTTC

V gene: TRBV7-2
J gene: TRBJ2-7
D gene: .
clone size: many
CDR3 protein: CASSSHHREEQYF
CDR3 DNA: TGTGCCAGCAGCTCCCATCACAGGGAGGAGCAGTACTTC

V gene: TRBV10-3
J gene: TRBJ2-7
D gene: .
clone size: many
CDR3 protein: CAIRGDREVSEQYF
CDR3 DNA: TGTGCCATCAGGGGAGACAGGGAGGTCTCCGAGCAGTACTTC

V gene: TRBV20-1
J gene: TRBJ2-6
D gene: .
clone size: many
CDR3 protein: CSASSGTTSGANVLTF
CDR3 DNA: TGCAGTGCGAGCTCCGGGACAACCTCTGGGGCCAACGTCCTGACTTTC

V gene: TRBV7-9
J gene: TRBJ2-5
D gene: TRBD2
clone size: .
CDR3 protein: CASSLVSGNVETQYF
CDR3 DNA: TGTGCCAGCAGCTTAGTTAGCGGGAATGTGGAGACCCAGTACTTC

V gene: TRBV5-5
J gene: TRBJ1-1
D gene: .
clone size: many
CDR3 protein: CASSMFMNTEAFF
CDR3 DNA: TGTGCCAGCAGCATGTTCATGAACACTGAAGCTTTCTTT

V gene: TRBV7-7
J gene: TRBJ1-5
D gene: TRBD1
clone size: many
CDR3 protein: CASSLAPTGTGNQPQHF
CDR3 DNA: TGTGCCAGCAGCTTAGCCCCAACCGGGACAGGAAATCAGCCCCAGCATTTT

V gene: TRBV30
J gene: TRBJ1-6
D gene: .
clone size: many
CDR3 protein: CAWSMAAGSYNSPLHF
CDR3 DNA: TGTGCCTGGAGTATGGCAGCGGGCTCCTATAATTCACCCCTCCACTTT

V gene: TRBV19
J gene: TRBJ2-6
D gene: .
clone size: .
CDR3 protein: CASSLLNPTVSGANVLTF
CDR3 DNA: TGTGCCAGTAGTCTACTCAATCCCACAGTCTCTGGGGCCAACGTCCTGACTTTC

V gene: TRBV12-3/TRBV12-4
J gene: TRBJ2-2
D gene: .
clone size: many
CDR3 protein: CASSPSTGNTGELFF
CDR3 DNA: TGTGCCAGCAGCCCTTCCACAGGGAACACCGGGGAGCTGTTTTTT

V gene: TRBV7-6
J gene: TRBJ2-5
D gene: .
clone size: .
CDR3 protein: CASSNPGTDEETQYF
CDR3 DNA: TGTGCCAGCAGCAATCCCGGGACTGATGAAGAGACCCAGTACTTC

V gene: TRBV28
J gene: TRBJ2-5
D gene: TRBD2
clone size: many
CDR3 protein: CASRLGTSGYQETQYF
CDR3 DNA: TGTGCCAGCAGGCTCGGGACTAGCGGGTACCAAGAGACCCAGTACTTC

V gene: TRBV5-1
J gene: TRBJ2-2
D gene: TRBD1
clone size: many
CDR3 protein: CASSPGTGDTGELFF
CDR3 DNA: TGCGCCAGCAGCCCCGGGACAGGCGACACCGGGGAGCTGTTTTTT

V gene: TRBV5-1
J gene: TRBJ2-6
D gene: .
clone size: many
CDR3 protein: CASSLMGGSGANVLTF
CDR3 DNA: TGCGCCAGCAGCTTGATGGGGGGCTCTGGGGCCAACGTCCTGACTTTC

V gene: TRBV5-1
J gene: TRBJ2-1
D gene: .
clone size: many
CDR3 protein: CASSLVRLVTDEQFF
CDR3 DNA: TGCGCCAGCAGCTTGGTGAGACTTGTGACCGATGAGCAGTTCTTC

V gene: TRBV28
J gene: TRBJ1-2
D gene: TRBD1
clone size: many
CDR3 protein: CASSFTGGYGYTF
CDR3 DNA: TGTGCCAGCAGTTTTACAGGGGGCTATGGCTACACCTTC

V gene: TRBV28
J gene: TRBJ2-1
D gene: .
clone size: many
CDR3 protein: CASSIGNEQFF
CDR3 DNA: TGTGCCAGCAGTATAGGGAATGAGCAGTTCTTC